What follows are 2 T cell receptor beta chains derived from one specimen sequenced in a study of blood T cell repertoires in COVID-19. Sequencing was performed with immunoSEQ multiplex PCR; in TCRdb, only in-frame clones are kept and a portion is missing. The table has about 310,000 clones, around 89% seen once; the top ten hold about 9.9%. The sequencing input was PBMCs or T cells enriched from blood (not recorded which). The receptors stem from a woman aged 40 to 50 who had recovered from COVID-19.

The CDR3, as DNA: TGTGCCAGCAGTTTCGGGTCGGGCACTGAAGCTTTCTTT. This translates into CASSFGSGTEAFF. The V call is TRBV7-9, the J call TRBJ1-1; D not certain. The germline V and J ends were trimmed by 6 bases and 4 bases, with 12 bases remaining between them. Germline V gives CDR1 SEHNR, CDR2 FQNEAQ (reference sequence). This CDR3 spans 13 amino acids. The variable domain in full, with the rest retrieved from reference TRBV7-9 and TRBJ1-1, is DTGVSQNPRHKITKRGQNVTFRCDPISEHNRLYWYRQTLGQGPEFLTYFQNEAQLEKSRLLSDRFSAERPKGSFSTLEIQRTEQGDSAMYLCASSFGSGTEAFFGQGTRLTVV.

The chain carries TRBV12-3 or TRBV12-4 and TRBJ1-1; D may be TRBD1 (6 bases). The V end lost 2 bases, the J end lost 8 bases, and 12 bases lay between the germline ends. The CDR3 is made up of 13 amino acids. CDR3 sequence: CASSLKGDEEAFF. The DNA of the CDR3 is TGTGCCAGCAGTTTAAAGGGGGACGAGGAAGCTTTCTTT.